Each of the 18 T cell receptor beta chains below was sequenced from the same sample in a study of blood T cell repertoires in COVID-19. Using immunoSEQ multiplex PCR, the repertoire was profiled, and TCRdb retains in-frame clones only, with some absent. The top ten clones hold 16% of a sample with more than 80,000 clones, just under 80% of them seen once. The sample consisted of peripheral blood. The receptors shown here come from a human donor in a cohort sampled during active COVID-19.

The gene calls are TRBV11-2 and TRBJ1-2; maybe TRBD1 (6 bases). The CDR3 length is 14 residues. Trimming removed 4 bases from V and 8 bases from J, with 17 bases in between. Germline V gene data show CDR1 as SGHAT and CDR2 as FQNNGV. CDR3 bases: TGTGCCAGCAGCTGGGGGACATCGGGCGGCGGCTACACCTTC. Encoded protein: CASSWGTSGGGYTF.

The chain is built from TRBV15 and TRBJ1-5; D might be TRBD1 (6 bases). The CDR3 has 15 amino acids. Germline CDR1 and CDR2: LNHNV and YYDKDF (reference sequence). V was cut by 0 bases and J by 7 bases, with 13 bases left in between. This CDR3 is CATSRESQGRQPQHF. The CDR3 DNA is TGTGCCACCAGCAGAGAATCACAGGGACGACAGCCCCAGCATTTT.

The chain combines TRBV5-6 with TRBJ1-1; 8 bases map to TRBD1. Per the germline V gene, CDR1 is SGHDT and CDR2 is YYEEEE. CDR3 size: 16 residues. With V trimmed by 1 base and J by 11 bases, 16 bases remained unmatched. This CDR3 reads CASSLLQGASVFAAFF. In DNA form, the CDR3 reads TGTGCCAGCAGCTTGTTGCAGGGGGCATCCGTTTTTGCTGCTTTCTTT.

The rearrangement joins TRBV28 to TRBJ2-1; TRBD1 matches at 8 bases. Germline V lookup: CDR1 MDHEN, CDR2 SYDVKM. This CDR3 has 13 amino acids. V trimming: 8 bases; J trimming: 4 bases; junction bases outside the gene matches: 4. DNA of the CDR3: TGTGCCAGCGCAGGGGGCCATTACAATGAGCAGTTCTTC. This codes for CASAGGHYNEQFF. Drawing the rest from reference TRBV28 and TRBJ2-1, the complete variable domain is DVKVTQSSRYLVKRTGEKVFLECVQDMDHENMFWYRQDPGLGLRLIYFSYDVKMKEKGDIPEGYSVSREKKERFSLILESASTNQTSMYLCASAGGHYNEQFFGPGTRLTVL.

The chain links TRBV2 to TRBJ2-1, with D maybe TRBD1 (6 bases). CDR3 length: 18 amino acids. The V gene lost 8 bases and the J gene lost 2 bases, with 25 bases spanning the gap. From germline, CDR1 is SNHLY and CDR2 FYNNEI. The CDR3 here is CASGRGRGVSTPYNEQFF. CDR3 coding DNA: TGTGCCAGCGGTAGGGGCAGGGGCGTTTCGACCCCCTACAATGAGCAGTTCTTC.

The V gene is TRBV6-5, the J gene TRBJ2-5; tentatively, D is TRBD1 (6 bases). Trimming took off 7 bases at V and 4 bases at J, with 16 bases between the two ends. This CDR3 spans 14 amino acids. CDR1 MNHEY and CDR2 SVGAGI come from the germline V gene. The CDR3 DNA reads TGTGCCAGCAAGCCAAGGGGGTTGGGAGAGACCCAGTACTTC. Protein product: CASKPRGLGETQYF.

The chain is built from TRBV5-4 and TRBJ2-2; TRBD1 matches 9 bases. The germline V gene has CDR1 SGHNT and CDR2 YYREEE (reference sequence). The V gene end was trimmed by 4 bases and the J gene end by 7 bases; junction bases not matched to a gene: 11. The CDR3 runs 16 residues. CDR3 bases: TGTGCCAGCAGCCTAGGGACAGGGAATCGTGGCGGGGAGCTGTTTTTT. It translates to CASSLGTGNRGGELFF. The full variable domain, its missing parts supplied by reference TRBV5-4 and TRBJ2-2, is ETGVTQSPTHLIKTRGQQVTLRCSSQSGHNTVSWYQQALGQGPQFIFQYYREEENGRGNFPPRFSGLQFPNYSSELNVNALELDDSALYLCASSLGTGNRGGELFFGEGSRLTVL.

The chain links TRBV3-1 (or the pseudogene TRBV3-2) to TRBJ1-6; unclear D gene. V was trimmed by 2 bases and J by 7 bases, leaving 12 bases between them. Germline CDR1 LGHDT, CDR2 YNNKEL (reference sequence). This CDR3 has 15 residues. CDR3 sequence (DNA): TGTGCCAGCAGCCAACTGGTCAGGTCGAATTCACCCCTCCACTTT. Translating it yields CASSQLVRSNSPLHF.

The CDR3 loop is CASPPRGQGAFTEAFF. For the CDR3, the DNA is TGTGCCAGCCCACCTAGGGGACAGGGGGCTTTCACTGAAGCTTTCTTT. The chain uses TRBV19 and TRBJ1-1, with 12 positions matching TRBD1. CDR1 and CDR2 (germline): LNHDA, SQIVND (reference sequence). This CDR3 contains 16 residues. V lost 9 bases to trimming and J lost 4 bases; unmatched junction nucleotides: 12. Based on the CDR3 plus reference TRBV19 and TRBJ1-1, the full variable domain is DGGITQSPKYLFRKEGQNVTLSCEQNLNHDAMYWYRQDPGQGLRLIYYSQIVNDFQKGDIAEGYSVSREKKESFPLTVTSAQKNPTAFYLCASPPRGQGAFTEAFFGQGTRLTVV.

The rearrangement links TRBV3-1 (or the pseudogene TRBV3-2) to TRBJ2-5; TRBD2 is a possible D gene (5 bases). Germline assignment: CDR1 LGHDT and CDR2 YNNKEL (reference sequence). The V gene lost 4 bases and the J gene lost 4 bases, with 13 bases spanning the gap. The CDR3 has 14 residues. Here the CDR3 DNA reads TGTGCCAGCAGCCCCCGGGGAAAAATAGAGACCCAGTACTTC. This codes for CASSPRGKIETQYF.

The chain couples TRBV27 to TRBJ2-7; 10 nucleotides agree with TRBD2. Looked up from germline, CDR1 is MNHEY and CDR2 is SMNVEV (reference sequence). CDR3 length equals 21 residues. V gave up 2 bases and J gave up 3 bases; unmatched junction bases: 22. The CDR3 spells CASSLGSEGLAFRRLIYEQYF. DNA for the CDR3: TGTGCCAGCAGTTTAGGTTCCGAGGGACTAGCGTTTCGACGTTTGATCTACGAGCAGTACTTC.

This clone was observed a handful of times. This chain joins TRBV10-3 and TRBJ2-7; TRBD1 aligns across 8 bases. The length of the CDR3 is 15 residues. V was pared by 6 bases and J by 2 bases, with 9 bases of the junction left unmatched. Looked up from germline, CDR1 is ENHRY and CDR2 is SYGVKD. CDR3 amino acids: CAISKDRGVTYEQYF. The DNA for the CDR3 is TGTGCCATCAGCAAAGACAGGGGAGTGACCTACGAGCAGTACTTC.

The chain joins TRBV7-8 to TRBJ1-5, with D uncertain. The V gene's germline CDR1 is SGHVS and CDR2 FQNEAQ. V was trimmed by 3 bases and J by 9 bases, leaving 12 bases between them. The CDR3 extends over 13 amino acids. CDR3 protein: CASSLRDQAPQHF. The CDR3 DNA reads as TGTGCCAGCAGCTTGAGGGATCAGGCGCCCCAGCATTTT.

This rearrangement joins TRBV19 to TRBJ1-1; perhaps TRBD1 as D (5 bases). This CDR3 is 16 amino acids long. Looked up from germline, CDR1 is LNHDA and CDR2 is SQIVND (reference sequence). Deletions cut 7 bases from V and 1 base from J, with 19 bases between. The CDR3 reads CASTRGTVGGNTEAFF. The CDR3 coding sequence is TGTGCCAGTACGCGGGGGACCGTCGGGGGGAACACTGAAGCTTTCTTT.

V is TRBV5-5 and J is TRBJ2-1; TRBD2 aligns across 10 bases. The CDR3 is made up of 16 amino acids. Germline loops: CDR1 SGHKS, CDR2 YYEKEE (reference sequence). Trimming cost V 0 bases and J 2 bases; bases outside gene matches: 2. CDR3 in DNA: TGTGCCAGCAGCTTGGAGCTAGCGGGAGCCTACAATGAGCAGTTCTTC. It encodes CASSLELAGAYNEQFF.

Concerning this clone: The junction and the germline gene differ at one end; a read error may be behind it. The chain combines TRBV12-3 or TRBV12-4 with TRBJ2-3; possible D gene TRBD2, 6 bases. CDR3 size: 13 residues. The CDR3 DNA is TGTGCCAGCACCGGGACTTCCACACATACGCAGTATTTT. Amino acid sequence: CASTGTSTHTQYF.

The chain joins TRBV18 to TRBJ2-7, with TRBD1 as a possible D gene (6 bases). In germline, CDR1 is KGHSH, CDR2 LQKENI. The CDR3 has 15 amino acids. V was trimmed by 4 bases and J by 3 bases, leaving 16 bases between them. DNA of the CDR3: TGTGCCAGCTCACTAACGCGGACAGCAAACTACGAGCAGTACTTC. This encodes CASSLTRTANYEQYF.

V and J are TRBV3-1 (or the pseudogene TRBV3-2) and TRBJ2-3, with TRBD2 matching 12 bases. V trimming: 4 bases; J trimming: 2 bases; junction bases outside the gene matches: 4. Germline CDR1 reads LGHDT; CDR2 reads YNNKEL (reference sequence). CDR3 length: 16 amino acids. CDR3 nucleotide sequence: TGTGCCAGCAGCCTCCTAGCGGGAGGGAACACAGATACGCAGTATTTT. This gives the protein CASSLLAGGNTDTQYF.